These 20 T cell receptor beta chains came from one sample sequenced in a study of blood T cell repertoires in COVID-19. The data were produced by immunoSEQ multiplex PCR, yet TCRdb's version contains in-frame clones alone and is incomplete. The sample contains about 74,000 clones, 90% of which appear only once. The sequenced sample consisted of peripheral blood. Source of these receptors: a human donor in a cohort sampled during active COVID-19.

The chain combines TRBV7-2 with TRBJ1-5; D is undetermined. Germline values: CDR1 SGHTA, CDR2 FQGNSA. The V end was cut by 0 bases, the J end by 1 base, with 7 bases between. The CDR3 loop spans 15 amino acids. The CDR3 spells CASSLARGSNQPQHF. The CDR3 DNA sequence: TGTGCCAGCAGCTTAGCGCGCGGGAGCAATCAGCCCCAGCATTTT.

This sequence joins TRBV5-1 and TRBJ1-2, with D unresolved. CDR3 length: 14 residues. Germline-derived CDR1 and CDR2 are SGHRS and YFSETQ. Trimming cost V 0 bases and J 0 bases, with 6 bases left between them. CDR3 coding DNA: TGCGCCAGCAGCTTGGGTCCAGCTAACTATGGCTACACCTTC. Translated, it gives CASSLGPANYGYTF.

The V call is TRBV30, the J call TRBJ2-7; D is perhaps TRBD1 (5 bases). Trimming shortened V by 2 bases and J by 2 bases, and 7 bases separated the two germline ends. Germline V gives CDR1 GTSNPN, CDR2 SVGIG (reference sequence). There are 12 residues in the CDR3. The CDR3 region is CAWSRGPYEQYF. In DNA, the CDR3 is TGTGCCTGGAGTAGGGGTCCCTACGAGCAGTACTTC.

The rearrangement links TRBV29-1 to TRBJ2-2, with 8 bases matching TRBD1. Germline V gives CDR1 SQVTM, CDR2 ANQGSEA. V dropped 7 bases and J dropped 1; count of bases not matched to a gene: 8. This CDR3 contains 15 residues. DNA for the CDR3: TGCAGCGCGCGTTCTGGGACAGGGAACACCGGGGAGCTGTTTTTT. Translating it yields CSARSGTGNTGELFF.

This clone came up a few times. The V call is TRBV5-8, the J call TRBJ1-1; D perhaps matches TRBD1 (5 bases). This CDR3 has 13 amino acids. Germline-derived CDR1 and CDR2 are SGHTS and YDEGEE. V was cut by 2 bases and J by 1 base, with 6 bases left in between. CDR3 in amino acids: CASSFQGNTEAFF. The CDR3 bases are TGTGCCAGCAGCTTTCAGGGGAACACTGAAGCTTTCTTT.

The rearrangement links TRBV10-3 to TRBJ2-1, with TRBD2 identical over 8 bases. The germline V gene has CDR1 ENHRY and CDR2 SYGVKD. The CDR3 loop spans 13 amino acids. Trimming at V came to 2 bases and at J to 7 bases, leaving 1 base not matched to a gene. CDR3 in amino acids: CAISEGTRNEQFF. In DNA, the CDR3 is TGTGCCATCAGTGAGGGGACTAGAAATGAGCAGTTCTTC.

This chain uses TRBV6-2 or TRBV6-3 with TRBJ1-2; 7 bases are shared with TRBD1. J gave up 3 bases and V 5 bases, and 3 bases lay outside the gene matches. This CDR3 is built from 13 residues. CDR1 is MNHEY, CDR2 SVGEGT, per germline. The CDR3 reads CASSRDSHYGYTF. The CDR3 coding sequence is TGTGCCAGCAGTCGGGACAGCCACTATGGCTACACCTTC.

This clone appeared a few times. The gene calls are TRBV4-1 and TRBJ2-4, with 15 bases identical to TRBD2. V shed 5 bases, J shed 3 bases, and the junction held 14 bases outside the gene matches. From germline, CDR1 is MGHRA and CDR2 YSYEKL. The CDR3 covers 20 residues. This CDR3 is CASSEVPPGTSGRSKNIQYF. Here the CDR3 DNA reads TGCGCCAGCAGCGAAGTCCCCCCCGGGACTAGCGGGAGGAGCAAAAACATTCAGTACTTC.

This sequence joins TRBV4-2 and TRBJ2-7; D is possibly TRBD2 (7 bases). This CDR3 spans 15 amino acids. V lost 4 bases, J lost 2 bases, and 15 bases lay in between. From germline, CDR1 is LGHNA and CDR2 YNFKEQ. CDR3 region: CASSRGGGPAYEQYF. In DNA, the CDR3 is TGTGCCAGCAGCCGAGGGGGGGGTCCGGCCTACGAGCAGTACTTC.

The chain couples TRBV5-4 to TRBJ2-5; 7 positions match TRBD2. Germline V lookup: CDR1 SGHNT, CDR2 YYREEE (reference sequence). V was pared by 4 bases and J by 5 bases, with 11 bases of the junction left unmatched. The CDR3 is 15 amino acids. CDR3: CASSPRLSGQETQYF. For the CDR3, the DNA is TGTGCCAGCAGCCCAAGACTTAGCGGGCAGGAGACCCAGTACTTC.

This chain uses TRBV18 with TRBJ2-3; tentatively, D is TRBD1 (6 bases). V was trimmed by 7 bases and J by 8 bases, leaving 16 bases between them. Germline V lookup: CDR1 KGHSH, CDR2 LQKENI. CDR3 length: 13 residues. CDR3 in DNA: TGTGCCAGCTACCGACAGGCCCAGGGTACGCAGTATTTT. It translates to CASYRQAQGTQYF.

The count of this clone is one. The chain uses TRBV5-4 and TRBJ2-7; 7 bases agree with TRBD2. Trimming took 0 bases from V and 2 from J; bases not matched to a gene: 2. Germline V gene data show CDR1 as SGHNT and CDR2 as YYREEE (reference sequence). The CDR3 is made up of 14 amino acids. The CDR3 sequence is CASSLDSGTYEQYF. As DNA, the CDR3 is TGTGCCAGCAGCTTGGACAGCGGGACCTACGAGCAGTACTTC.

This chain links TRBV19 with TRBJ2-7, with 8 bases lining up with TRBD2. Per the germline V gene, CDR1 is LNHDA and CDR2 is SQIVND (reference sequence). This CDR3 contains 10 residues. The V and J ends lost 9 bases and 5 bases, in that order; junction bases with no gene match: 0. CDR3 loop: CASGRDEQYF. The CDR3 nucleotides are TGTGCCAGCGGGAGGGACGAGCAGTACTTC.

The chain has TRBV19 and TRBJ1-1; 7 bases match TRBD1. CDR1 is LNHDA, CDR2 SQIVND, per germline (reference sequence). The CDR3 consists of 14 residues. With V trimmed by 2 bases and J by 1 base, 1 base remained unmatched. CDR3 bases: TGTGCCAGTAGTATAAGACAGGGGAACACTGAAGCTTTCTTT. Amino acid sequence: CASSIRQGNTEAFF.

The table lists this clone with a few counts. The chain combines TRBV4-3 with TRBJ2-1; weak D call: TRBD2 (5 bases). CDR1 LGHNA and CDR2 YSLEER come from the germline V gene. V lost 8 bases to trimming and J lost 0 bases, with 5 bases between them. The length of the CDR3 is 12 residues. CDR3 sequence (DNA): TGCGCCAGCGGACTCTCCTACAATGAGCAGTTCTTC. Protein: CASGLSYNEQFF.

This CDR3 reads CASSLGLRETQYF. In DNA, the CDR3 is TGCGCCAGCAGCTTGGGGCTGAGGGAGACCCAGTACTTC. J is TRBJ2-5 and V is TRBV5-1; D not certain. The germline CDR1 and CDR2 sequences are SGHRS and YFSETQ. V was shortened by 0 bases and J by 5 bases, with 8 bases between the two germline ends. The CDR3 contains 13 residues. Together with reference TRBV5-1 and TRBJ2-5, the CDR3 gives the full variable domain: KAGVTQTPRYLIKTRGQQVTLSCSPISGHRSVSWYQQTPGQGLQFLFEYFSETQRNKGNFPGRFSGRQFSNSRSEMNVSTLELGDSALYLCASSLGLRETQYFGPGTRLLVL.

CDR3 in DNA: TGTGCCAGTAGATTAGTGGATACGCAGTATTTT. Its translation: CASRLVDTQYF. The chain carries TRBV19 and TRBJ2-3; D call uncertain. V gave up 6 bases and J gave up 6 bases, with 7 bases separating them. This CDR3 contains 11 residues. The germline V gene encodes CDR1 LNHDA and CDR2 SQIVND (reference sequence).

The J gene is TRBJ2-1, the V gene TRBV4-3; 10 nucleotides match TRBD1. The CDR3 contains 16 residues. V shed 0 bases and J 7 bases; nucleotides not matched to a gene: 6. Germline V gene data show CDR1 as LGHNA and CDR2 as YSLEER. CDR3 protein: CASSQDGTGDPNEQFF. The DNA of the CDR3 is TGCGCCAGCAGCCAAGATGGGACAGGGGACCCAAATGAGCAGTTCTTC.

The chain couples TRBV7-9 to TRBJ2-1; 10 nucleotides line up with TRBD2. CDR3 length equals 17 residues. Germline CDR1 is SEHNR and CDR2 is FQNEAQ (reference sequence). Unmatched junction bases numbered 5, after V lost 2 bases and J lost 1 base. This CDR3 reads CASSLTSGKTSYNEQFF. For the CDR3, the DNA is TGTGCCAGCAGCTTAACTAGCGGGAAAACGTCCTACAATGAGCAGTTCTTC. Supplemented by reference TRBV7-9 and TRBJ2-1, the full variable domain reads DTGVSQNPRHKITKRGQNVTFRCDPISEHNRLYWYRQTLGQGPEFLTYFQNEAQLEKSRLLSDRFSAERPKGSFSTLEIQRTEQGDSAMYLCASSLTSGKTSYNEQFFGPGTRLTVL.

The chain is built from TRBV28 and TRBJ2-5; perhaps TRBD2 as D (6 bases). The CDR3 is 15 residues long. The germline V gene encodes CDR1 MDHEN and CDR2 SYDVKM. The ends were cut back, 6 bases at V and 2 bases at J, with 16 bases in the middle. CDR3 region: CASSGTKRAQETQYF. The CDR3 DNA reads as TGTGCCAGCAGCGGGACCAAGCGGGCGCAAGAGACCCAGTACTTC.